This entry features one TCR beta chain sequence. The sample is drawn from a study of blood T cell repertoires in COVID-19. Study-level information: Acute-phase and convalescent COVID-19 samples originated in the United States, Italy and Spain. T cells, B-cell-depleted T cells, or PBMCs provided the cDNA or gDNA that served as material.

Authors' data handling: The authors estimated nucleated cell counts from reference gene primer amplification. The assay was immunoSEQ multiplex PCR, and TCRdb's table has in-frame clones only and misses some. Clone size and the V and J calls come from that table; the DNA yielded D and trimming. The sample has 450,000 to 500,000 clones, approximately 85% seen once. Germline V gives CDR1 SGHRS, CDR2 YFSETQ. This CDR3 is 13 amino acids long. The V segment lost 4 bases and the J segment 6 bases; nucleotides outside the gene matches: 4. Sequencing was performed on peripheral blood. This chain joins TRBV5-1 and TRBJ2-3; the match to TRBD2 covers 8 bases. This receptor was taken from a human donor in a cohort sampled during active COVID-19. In DNA form, the CDR3 reads TGCGCCAGCAGCACCCGGGAGGGCGATACGCAGTATTTT. This encodes CASSTREGDTQYF.